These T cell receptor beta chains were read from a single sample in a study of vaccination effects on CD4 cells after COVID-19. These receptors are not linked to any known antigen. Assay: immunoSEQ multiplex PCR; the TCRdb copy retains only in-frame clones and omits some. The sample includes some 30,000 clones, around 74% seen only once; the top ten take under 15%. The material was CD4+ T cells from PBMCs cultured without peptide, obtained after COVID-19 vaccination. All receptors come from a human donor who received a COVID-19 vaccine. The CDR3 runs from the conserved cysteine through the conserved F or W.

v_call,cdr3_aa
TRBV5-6,CASSLGPGLYNEQFF
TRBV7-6,CASSSLPQENTGELFF
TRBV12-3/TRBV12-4,CASSSGGRYEQYF
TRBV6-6,CASSYAGNYGYTF
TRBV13,CASSPGALVLNTEAFF
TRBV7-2,CASSLATGPGNTIYF
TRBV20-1,CSARVLFAEQFF
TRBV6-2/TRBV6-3,CASSTRLGPGELFF
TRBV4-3,CASRQQGTSSGTFF
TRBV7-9,CASRAISSYEQYF
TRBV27,CASSFWGSQPQHF
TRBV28,CASSLPDRGNYGYTF
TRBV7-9,CASSLGEGSYNEQFF
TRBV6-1,CASSERGRTQETQYF
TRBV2,CASSARGATNEKLFF
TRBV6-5,CASKGLLVTDTQYF
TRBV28,CASSLWNTEAFF
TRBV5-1,CASSLTQLAPSYNEQFF
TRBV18,CASSRGQKNTGELFF
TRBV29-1,CSVAGATDTQYF
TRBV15,CATSSRGGPETQYF
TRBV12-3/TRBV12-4,CASSLTQETQYF
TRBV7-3,CASSPTGTGRETQYF
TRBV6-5,CASSSFNGNPYNEQFF
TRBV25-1,CASSEYEGAGNTIYF
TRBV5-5,CASRMVGAREEQYF
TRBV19,CASSSHERAEAFF
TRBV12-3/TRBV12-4,CASSFGETYEQYF
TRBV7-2,CASSPGGAGAFF
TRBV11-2,CASSLGLAGENEQFF
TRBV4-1,CASSQGQGMNTEAFF
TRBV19,CASSYGTGMNTEAFF
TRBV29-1,CSAIGTGRTEAFF
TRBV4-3,CASSQGSLLKGDEQFF
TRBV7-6,CASSFAGVNTEAFF
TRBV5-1,CASSLGHEQFF
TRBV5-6,CASSRTGGYYGYTF
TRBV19,CASNTRGGNGYTF
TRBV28,CASRSSASYEQYF
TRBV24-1,CATSAGGNQPQHF
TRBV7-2,CASSSQGSDTEAFF
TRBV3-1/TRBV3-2,CASSQRLAGATGELFF